Included here is one T cell receptor beta chain sequence, with context. Its antigen is undetermined. This sample stems from a study of CD8+CD57+ T cells in acquired aplastic anemia. Study in general: DNA per sorted CD4+ or CD8+ sample ranged about 0.18 to 30 ug, averaging approximately 3.3 ug. CD4+ cell libraries from healthy donors averaged roughly 10 million reads.

The V end was cut by 9 bases, the J end by 3 bases, with 18 bases between. CDR1 LNHNV and CDR2 YYDKDF come from the germline V gene (reference sequence). The CDR3 consists of 14 residues. For CDR3 and TCR beta VDJ profiling, genomic DNA was the template used. From the reads, TCRdb called clonotypes with MiXCR, one entry per CDR3 protein. The sample holds approximately 200,000 distinct CDR3 sequences, approximately 50% seen once. Broader study findings: Patients and controls shared roughly 30 CD8+ CDR3 sequences, which appeared highly expressed in patients and within their immunodominant clones.

Sample: sorted CD4+, CD8+, or CD8+CD57+ T cells (not recorded which) from PBMCs. The V call is TRBV15, the J call TRBJ2-7; a possible D gene is TRBD2 (5 bases). The sequence was obtained from a human donor in good health, serving as a control. This CDR3 is CATRAANPLYEQYF. Written as DNA, the CDR3 is TGTGCCACGCGAGCGGCCAACCCCCTCTACGAGCAGTACTTC.